What follows are 26 T cell receptor beta chains derived from one specimen sequenced in a study of blood T cells in healthy people across ages. The authors ran a second PCR of about 7 to 12 cycles using a sample-barcoded 5' primer and a J-beta primer mix. TCRdb processed the 5' RACE reads anew with MiXCR; each CDR3 protein has one entry. The sample consists of some 1.1 million distinct CDR3 sequences, less than 45% of them appearing once. The sample comprised blood. The receptors were sampled from a man younger than 30 in good health.

This clonotype appeared once. The chain has TRBV7-2 and TRBJ2-7; perhaps TRBD1 as D (5 bases). V dropped 5 bases and J dropped 5 bases, with 13 bases sitting between them. Germline CDR1 reads SGHTA; CDR2 reads FQGNSA. This CDR3 is built from 13 residues. CDR3 in amino acids: CASSQNQGDEQYF. DNA of the CDR3: TGTGCCAGCAGCCAGAACCAGGGCGACGAGCAGTACTTC. Complete variable domain (other parts from reference TRBV7-2 and TRBJ2-7): GAGVSQSPSNKVTEKGKDVELRCDPISGHTALYWYRQSLGQGLEFLIYFQGNSAPDKSGLPSDRFSAERTGGSVSTLTIQRTQQEDSAVYLCASSQNQGDEQYFGPGTRLTVT.

The table lists this clonotype with a few counts. This chain joins TRBV3-1 and TRBJ2-3, with D unclear. The CDR3 is made up of 13 amino acids. Trimming pared 1 base from V and 4 bases from J, leaving 6 bases between. Looked up from germline, CDR1 is LGHDT and CDR2 is YNNKEL (reference sequence). CDR3 loop: CASSQARPDTQYF. The CDR3, as DNA: TGTGCCAGCAGCCAAGCTAGGCCAGATACGCAGTATTTT.

This clonotype has more than one count but fewer than ten. The chain recombines TRBV4-1 with TRBJ2-1, with D tentatively TRBD1 (6 bases). The CDR3 runs to 14 residues. The germline CDR1 and CDR2 sequences are MGHRA and YSYEKL. Trimming pared 1 base from V and 4 bases from J, leaving 8 bases between. The CDR3 DNA is TGCGCCAGCAGCCAAGGGGACATTTACAATGAGCAGTTCTTC. It is translated as CASSQGDIYNEQFF.

This clonotype was observed a few times. This chain links TRBV24-1 with TRBJ2-1; 7 bases match TRBD1. After removal of 2 bases from V and 7 bases from J, the junction contained 4 bases not matched to a gene. The CDR3 extends over 14 amino acids. The germline V gene has CDR1 KGHDR and CDR2 SFDVKD. The CDR3 region has the DNA TGTGCCACCAGTGATTCTTCAGGGGGTAATGAGCAGTTCTTC. It is translated as CATSDSSGGNEQFF.

This clonotype has a handful of counts. The genes are TRBV7-2 and TRBJ2-7, with D maybe TRBD1 (6 bases). CDR1 and CDR2 from the germline V gene are SGHTA and FQGNSA. The CDR3 contains 15 residues. The V gene lost 1 base and the J gene lost 4 bases, with 14 bases spanning the gap. CDR3 DNA sequence: TGTGCCAGCAGCTTAGGAATCGGACAGCGGTACGAGCAGTACTTC. Protein sequence: CASSLGIGQRYEQYF.

This clonotype was found a few times. The chain joins TRBV12-3 or TRBV12-4 to TRBJ2-5, with TRBD1 matching over 10 bases. The J call may be mistaken, given a closer DNA end match to TRBJ2-7. This CDR3 region has 14 residues. CDR3 in DNA: TGTGCCAGCAGAATAGGACAGGGGGACTACGAGCAGTACTTC. Translation gives CASRIGQGDYEQYF.

The gene calls are TRBV12-3 or TRBV12-4 and TRBJ1-4, with 7 bases lining up with TRBD1. Trimming cost V 6 bases and J 6 bases; bases outside gene matches: 7. The CDR3 totals 14 residues. CDR3 protein: CASRRTGWDEKLFF. CDR3 nucleotide sequence: TGTGCCAGCAGAAGGACAGGTTGGGATGAAAAACTGTTTTTT.

This clonotype appeared a few times. The chain joins TRBV5-1 to TRBJ1-3, with a weak D call TRBD1 (6 bases). The CDR3 spans 15 residues. Germline CDR1 SGHRS, CDR2 YFSETQ. V dropped 2 bases and J dropped 0 bases, with 9 bases sitting between them. CDR3 bases: TGCGCCAGCAGCTTAGGACAGCCCTCTGGAAACACCATATATTTT. Translating gives CASSLGQPSGNTIYF.

This clonotype appeared once. The genes are TRBV7-9 and TRBJ2-5; D unclear. Trimming stripped 5 bases from V and 11 bases from J, with 15 bases between. The CDR3 has 12 residues. CDR1 and CDR2 from the germline V gene are SEHNR and FQNEAQ (reference sequence). The CDR3 sequence: CASSPLYNEQYF. The CDR3 DNA reads as TGTGCCAGCAGCCCTCTCTACAATGAGCAGTACTTC.

The V call is TRBV20-1, the J call TRBJ2-7; TRBD1 matches 7 bases. The CDR3 covers 13 residues. The germline gives CDR1 DFQATT, CDR2 SNEGSKA (reference sequence). In DNA form, the CDR3 reads TGCAACACCGACAGGGTGATGGGCAATGAGCAGTACTTC. This translates into CNTDRVMGNEQYF.

The chain uses TRBV5-6 and TRBJ1-1; D call uncertain. Trimming left V 1 base short and J 0 bases short, with 10 bases between. The V gene's germline CDR1 is SGHDT and CDR2 YYEEEE. There are 15 residues in the CDR3. Here the CDR3 reads CASSLPLSMNTEAFF. For the CDR3, the DNA is TGTGCCAGCAGCTTGCCTCTCTCGATGAACACTGAAGCTTTCTTT.

This clonotype was detected only a few times. The chain's CDR3 is CASSQDPRVNTEAFF. The CDR3 DNA follows: TGCGCCAGCAGCCAAGATCCGCGGGTGAACACTGAAGCTTTCTTT. V and J are TRBV4-3 and TRBJ1-1; no clear D. Trimming removed 0 bases from V and 0 bases from J, with 8 bases in between. This CDR3 contains 15 residues. CDR1 is LGHNA, CDR2 YSLEER, per germline.

This chain joins TRBV20-1 and TRBJ2-4; D gene unclear. This CDR3 has 14 residues. Germline V lookup: CDR1 DFQATT, CDR2 SNEGSKA (reference sequence). The ends were cut back, 0 bases at V and 1 base at J, with 7 bases in the middle. This chain's CDR3 is CSARDPRAKNIQYF. The CDR3 DNA is TGCAGTGCTAGAGACCCCCGTGCCAAAAACATTCAGTACTTC.

The chain links TRBV25-1 to TRBJ2-3; TRBD2 might be the D (5 bases). The CDR3 sequence is 16 residues long. Trimming took 2 bases from V and 6 from J, leaving 18 bases between them. CDR1 MGHDK and CDR2 SYGVNS come from the germline V gene. The CDR3 DNA reads as TGTGCCAGCAGTGAAAGAAGATGGCGGGTTGGGGATACGCAGTATTTT. It encodes CASSERRWRVGDTQYF.

The J gene is TRBJ2-3, the V gene TRBV20-1; 8 bases are shared with TRBD1. Trimming removed 1 base from V and 2 bases from J; junction bases left unmatched: 5. There are 15 residues in the CDR3. Germline V gene data show CDR1 as DFQATT and CDR2 as SNEGSKA (reference sequence). CDR3 nucleotide sequence: TGCAGTGCTAGAGGGCGGACAGGGCACACAGATACGCAGTATTTT. Protein product: CSARGRTGHTDTQYF.

This clonotype was detected only a few times. The chain is built from TRBV5-1 and TRBJ2-3; 12 nucleotides match TRBD2. CDR1 and CDR2 (germline): SGHRS, YFSETQ. This CDR3 comprises 16 residues. J was trimmed by 7 bases and V by 0 bases; bases with no gene match: 6. The CDR3 is CASSLAPSGGVNTQYF. The CDR3, as DNA: TGCGCCAGCAGCTTGGCCCCTAGCGGGGGGGTGAATACGCAGTATTTT.

V is TRBV25-1 and J is TRBJ1-3; 7 bases are a match to TRBD1. This CDR3 comprises 17 residues. Losses at the gene ends were 3 bases for V and 2 bases for J; bases not matched to a gene: 10. Germline lookup yields CDR1 MGHDK and CDR2 SYGVNS. This CDR3 reads CASSDFGRGSAGNTIYF. The CDR3 DNA sequence: TGTGCCAGCAGTGACTTCGGCAGGGGGTCAGCTGGAAACACCATATATTTT.

This clonotype was counted ten times or more. One end of the junction is discordant with germline, which a read error may explain. The chain is built from TRBV5-1 and TRBJ2-1; D is ambiguous. Germline loops: CDR1 SGHRS, CDR2 YFSETQ. This CDR3 region has 13 residues. The CDR3 nucleotides are TGTGCCAGCAGTTTGAAGGGCGGCAATGAGCAGTTCTTC. This codes for CASSLKGGNEQFF.

CDR3 coding DNA: TGTGCCAGCAGCACTAGCGGTTCCCGTGGTAATGAGCAGTTCTTC. Its translation is CASSTSGSRGNEQFF. The chain uses TRBV7-3 and TRBJ2-1, with 8 nucleotides matching TRBD2. Germline trimming cut 5 bases from V and 7 bases from J; bases unmatched to any gene: 10. This CDR3 spans 15 amino acids. Germline V CDR1 and CDR2: SGHTA, FQGTGA. Based on the CDR3 plus reference TRBV7-3 and TRBJ2-1, the full variable domain is GAGVSQTPSNKVTEKGKYVELRCDPISGHTALYWYRQSLGQGPEFLIYFQGTGAADDSGLPNDRFFAVRPEGSVSTLKIQRTERGDSAVYLCASSTSGSRGNEQFFGPGTRLTVL.

The J gene is TRBJ1-2, the V gene TRBV2; TRBD1 agrees at 7 bases. V gave up 3 bases and J gave up 2 bases; unmatched junction bases: 9. The length of the CDR3 is 16 residues. The V gene's germline CDR1 is SNHLY and CDR2 FYNNEI. CDR3 region: CASSEAGQTPNYGYTF. CDR3 in DNA: TGTGCCAGCAGTGAGGCGGGACAGACCCCAAACTATGGCTACACCTTC.

This clonotype was found many times. The gene calls are TRBV5-1 and TRBJ1-5; the D gene is possibly TRBD1 (6 bases). This CDR3 is 14 amino acids long. V dropped 4 bases and J dropped 4 bases, with 12 bases sitting between them. Germline V CDR1 and CDR2: SGHRS, YFSETQ. For the CDR3, the DNA is TGCGCCAGCAGCCCGGACAGTCTGAATCAGCCCCAGCATTTT. Its translation is CASSPDSLNQPQHF.

This clonotype was recorded a few times. The rearrangement uses TRBV29-1 and TRBJ1-5, with a possible D match to TRBD1 (5 bases). The CDR3 is 13 amino acids. Germline CDR1 and CDR2: SQVTM and ANQGSEA. The V end was cut by 8 bases, the J end by 4 bases, with 15 bases between. The CDR3 region is CSTGGVGNQPQHF. CDR3 nucleotide sequence: TGCAGCACTGGGGGAGTGGGTAATCAGCCCCAGCATTTT. The complete variable domain, with remaining parts taken from reference TRBV29-1 and TRBJ1-5, reads SAVISQKPSRDICQRGTSLTIQCQVDSQVTMMFWYRQQPGQSLTLIATANQGSEATYESGFVIDKFPISRPNLTFSTLTVSNMSPEDSSIYLCSTGGVGNQPQHFGDGTRLSIL.

The V gene is TRBV7-2, the J gene TRBJ2-1; D gene unclear. The DNA end lines up better with TRBJ2-7; the J call may be wrong. CDR1 is SGHTA, CDR2 FQGNSA, per germline. The CDR3 consists of 17 residues. The DNA of the CDR3 is TGTGCCAGCAGCTTAGGGACCCGCAGACACTCCTACAATGAGCAGTACTTC. It specifies CASSLGTRRHSYNEQYF.

The chain recombines TRBV12-3 or TRBV12-4 with TRBJ1-2, with 9 bases fitting TRBD1. The CDR3 length is 15 residues. V was pared by 6 bases and J by 2 bases, with 7 bases of the junction left unmatched. The CDR3 DNA reads TGTGCCAGCAGGACCGGGACAGGGCAAAACTATGGCTACACCTTC. It yields the protein CASRTGTGQNYGYTF.

This clonotype was detected a few times. V is TRBV5-6 and J is TRBJ2-3; no clear D. The CDR3 spans 16 residues. V lost 4 bases, J lost 0 bases, and 15 bases lay in between. The germline V gene has CDR1 SGHDT and CDR2 YYEEEE. The CDR3 sequence is CASSPHSKTSTDTQYF. The CDR3 DNA sequence: TGTGCCAGCAGCCCCCACTCCAAAACTAGCACAGATACGCAGTATTTT.

This clonotype was seen more than once but under ten times. The chain uses TRBV9 and TRBJ2-1; 11 positions match TRBD2. V lost 3 bases, J lost 5 bases, and 16 bases stayed unmatched. The CDR3 consists of 19 residues. CDR1 is SGDLS and CDR2 is YYNGEE in the germline V gene. CDR3 nucleotides: TGTGCCAGCAGCGCTGGACCCCCGTGGCTAGCGGGGGGAAACAATGAGCAGTTCTTC. It codes for CASSAGPPWLAGGNNEQFF.